Each of the 7 T cell receptor beta chains below was sequenced from the same sample in a study of control samples from healthy donors and cancer patients. Only in-frame clones appear in the TCRdb table, and some are missing; sequencing was by immunoSEQ multiplex PCR. The sample yields about 85,000 clones, 85% to 90% seen once. Sequenced material: blood. The receptor source for this set is a man over 45 in good health.

Turning to this clone: The sample has other DNA sequences that encode this CDR3 too. The CDR3 sequence is CASSLEGYEQYF. CDR3 coding DNA: TGTGCCAGCAGCTTGGAGGGCTACGAGCAGTACTTC. The V call is TRBV5-5, the J call TRBJ2-7; D is unclear. The CDR3 runs 12 residues. Looked up from germline, CDR1 is SGHKS and CDR2 is YYEKEE (reference sequence). The V gene lost 0 bases and the J gene lost 3 bases, with 4 bases spanning the gap.

This chain uses TRBV9 with TRBJ2-5; tentative D call: TRBD2 (5 bases). Trimming cost V 3 bases and J 1 base, with 10 bases left between them. Looked up from germline, CDR1 is SGDLS and CDR2 is YYNGEE. The CDR3 length is 14 residues. This chain's CDR3 is CASSGGLIQETQYF. DNA for the CDR3: TGTGCCAGCAGCGGAGGGCTGATCCAAGAGACCCAGTACTTC.

Remarks on this clone: Other DNA sequences in the same sample also yield this CDR3. The chain is built from TRBV9 and TRBJ2-3; 8 bases are shared with TRBD2. The V and J ends lost 0 bases and 1 base, in that order; junction bases with no gene match: 1. Germline loops: CDR1 SGDLS, CDR2 YYNGEE. The CDR3 spans 15 residues. CDR3 in DNA: TGTGCCAGCAGCGTAGTTAGCGGGGGCACAGATACGCAGTATTTT. It yields the protein CASSVVSGGTDTQYF.

The chain is built from TRBV5-8 and TRBJ1-6; 7 bases are a match to TRBD1. Germline trimming cut 2 bases from V and 6 bases from J; bases unmatched to any gene: 5. This CDR3 is 15 amino acids long. CDR1 SGHTS and CDR2 YDEGEE come from the germline V gene. CDR3 coding DNA: TGTGCCAGCAGCTTACAGGGGTACGGTAATTCACCCCTCCACTTT. This gives the protein CASSLQGYGNSPLHF.

The rearrangement uses TRBV19 and TRBJ1-6, with D unresolved. Germline CDR1 is LNHDA and CDR2 is SQIVND (reference sequence). V was trimmed by 2 bases and J by 8 bases, leaving 19 bases between them. The CDR3 extends over 17 amino acids. This CDR3 reads CASSIRAVFDFDSPLHF. The CDR3 DNA reads as TGTGCCAGTAGTATAAGGGCAGTATTCGATTTCGATTCACCCCTCCACTTT.

The V call is TRBV18, the J call TRBJ2-2; a possible D gene is TRBD2 (6 bases). The V end lost 8 bases, the J end lost 3 bases, and 19 bases lay between the germline ends. This CDR3 has 16 amino acids. Looked up from germline, CDR1 is KGHSH and CDR2 is LQKENI. DNA of the CDR3: TGTGCCAGCAACACCGCGGGGACTTCCGACACCGGGGAGCTGTTTTTT. Translation gives CASNTAGTSDTGELFF. Full variable domain (remainder filled in from reference TRBV18 and TRBJ2-2): NAGVMQNPRHLVRRRGQEARLRCSPMKGHSHVYWYRQLPEEGLKFMVYLQKENIIDESGMPKERFSAEFPKEGPSILRIQQVVRGDSAAYFCASNTAGTSDTGELFFGEGSRLTVL.

This chain links TRBV2 with TRBJ1-3; no firm D call. This CDR3 has 14 residues. Germline CDR1 SNHLY, CDR2 FYNNEI. V was trimmed by 6 bases and J by 0 bases, leaving 9 bases between them. CDR3 DNA sequence: TGTGCCAGCAGGGACGGGAGCTCTGGAAACACCATATATTTT. This gives the protein CASRDGSSGNTIYF.